The 27 T cell receptor beta chains reported below all come from one sample, sequenced in a study of T cells in narcolepsy. No antigen is known for these receptors. Profiled with immunoSEQ multiplex PCR; TCRdb holds only in-frame clones, not every one. The table lists about 2,500 clones, roughly 25% of them singletons. Specimen: cultured CD4+ T cells from cerebrospinal fluid. The receptors derive from a human donor with narcolepsy.

This clone was observed a handful of times. The chain is built from TRBV2 and TRBJ2-5, with D possibly being TRBD1 (5 bases). The CDR3 runs 16 residues. Trimming left V 6 bases short and J 4 bases short, with 21 bases between. The germline gives CDR1 SNHLY, CDR2 FYNNEI. CDR3 region: CASSDHSGFSRETQYF. In DNA, the CDR3 is TGTGCCAGCAGCGACCACTCAGGGTTCTCCAGAGAGACCCAGTACTTC.

Only a few counts were recorded for this clone. The V gene is TRBV27, the J gene TRBJ2-1, with 12 bases identical to TRBD2. V dropped 6 bases and J dropped 6; count of bases not matched to a gene: 9. Germline V gene lookup returns CDR1 MNHEY and CDR2 SMNVEV (reference sequence). This CDR3 comprises 16 residues. The CDR3 DNA sequence: TGTGCCAGCAGCTCAACCCCTAGCGGGGGGGCCAATGAGCAGTTCTTC. Residues: CASSSTPSGGANEQFF.

This clone was seen only a few times. One end of the junction is discordant with germline, which a read error may explain. This chain links TRBV10-3 with TRBJ1-2; D is unresolved. Per the germline V gene, CDR1 is ENHRY and CDR2 is SYGVKD. CDR3 length equals 15 residues. CDR3 in amino acids: CASSYSILGYDGYTF. Written as DNA, the CDR3 is TGTGCCAGCAGTTACTCGATTTTGGGATACGATGGCTACACCTTC.

This clone was observed a handful of times. V and J are TRBV19 and TRBJ1-6; D may be TRBD1 (6 bases). The length of the CDR3 is 14 residues. Germline CDR1 and CDR2: LNHDA and SQIVND (reference sequence). V lost 5 bases, J lost 5 bases, and 10 bases lay in between. CDR3 nucleotides: TGTGCCAGTAGTCCAGACAGGAATAATTCACCCCTCCACTTT. Its protein product is CASSPDRNNSPLHF.

The genes are TRBV7-3 and TRBJ1-1; D is possibly TRBD1 (5 bases). The V end was cut by 2 bases, the J end by 5 bases, with 9 bases between. The CDR3 is 13 amino acids. Germline CDR1 reads SGHTA; CDR2 reads FQGTGA. The CDR3 coding sequence is TGTGCCAGCAGCTTACGGGGGGAAACTGAAGCTTTCTTT. Translation gives CASSLRGETEAFF. The full variable domain, completed using reference TRBV7-3 and TRBJ1-1, is GAGVSQTPSNKVTEKGKYVELRCDPISGHTALYWYRQSLGQGPEFLIYFQGTGAADDSGLPNDRFFAVRPEGSVSTLKIQRTERGDSAVYLCASSLRGETEAFFGQGTRLTVV.

This chain connects TRBV6-6 to TRBJ2-3, with D perhaps matching TRBD2 (5 bases). The CDR3 totals 15 residues. CDR1 MNHNY and CDR2 SVGAGI come from the germline V gene (reference sequence). The ends were cut back, 0 bases at V and 1 base at J, with 8 bases in the middle. This CDR3 reads CASSYSSGRTDTQYF. CDR3 coding DNA: TGTGCCAGCAGTTACTCGAGCGGCCGCACAGATACGCAGTATTTT.

This clone was detected only a few times. This chain uses TRBV10-3 with TRBJ2-5; TRBD2 matches at 10 bases. V lost 3 bases and J lost 4; bases outside the gene matches: 2. The CDR3 has 14 residues. Per germline, CDR1 ENHRY and CDR2 SYGVKD. The CDR3 region has the DNA TGTGCCATCAGTGAAGCGGGGGGGCGAGAGACCCAGTACTTC. As protein: CAISEAGGRETQYF.

The rearrangement links TRBV2 to TRBJ2-3; either TRBD1 or TRBD2 may fit D (5 bases each). CDR3 length equals 15 residues. CDR1 is SNHLY, CDR2 FYNNEI, per germline. V lost 7 bases and J 2 bases, leaving 16 bases between the germline ends. DNA of the CDR3: TGTGCCAGCATAGGGGATCCGCGGGTCACAGATACGCAGTATTTT. It encodes CASIGDPRVTDTQYF.

The chain recombines TRBV11-2 with TRBJ1-5; D might be TRBD1 (5 bases). CDR1 is SGHAT and CDR2 is FQNNGV in the germline V gene. This CDR3 has 17 amino acids. V gave up 5 bases and J gave up 4 bases, with 21 bases separating them. The CDR3 coding sequence is TGTGCCAGCAGCAAAATGGGGGAAATGGGGCCAAATCAGCCCCAGCATTTT. Its protein product is CASSKMGEMGPNQPQHF.

The CDR3 DNA reads TGTGCCAGCAGCGTAGGAACGGGGGGGCCCTTCTACGAGCAGTACTTC. Translation: CASSVGTGGPFYEQYF. The V gene is TRBV9, the J gene TRBJ2-7, with 8 bases that match TRBD2. This CDR3 spans 16 amino acids. Germline V gene lookup returns CDR1 SGDLS and CDR2 YYNGEE. V trimming: 0 bases; J trimming: 3 bases; junction bases outside the gene matches: 8.

Only a few counts were recorded for this clone. The chain has TRBV7-8 and TRBJ1-6; no clear D. The V gene's germline CDR1 is SGHVS and CDR2 FQNEAQ. V lost 5 bases and J 4 bases, leaving 15 bases between the germline ends. The CDR3 loop spans 16 amino acids. CDR3 nucleotides: TGTGCCAGCAGCCTCGGTGGGTCAGCTTATAATTCACCCCTCCACTTT. This gives the protein CASSLGGSAYNSPLHF.

This clone has just a few counts. The CDR3 DNA is TGTGCCAGCAGCTTAGCGGGCAGGTTGGATGAGCAGTTCTTC. Protein: CASSLAGRLDEQFF. The V call is TRBV7-7, the J call TRBJ2-1; D gene uncertain. The germline V gene encodes CDR1 SSHAT and CDR2 FNYEAQ (reference sequence). Trimming stripped 0 bases from V and 8 bases from J, with 11 bases between. The length of the CDR3 is 14 residues.

The chain joins TRBV6-9 to TRBJ1-1; a possible D gene is TRBD1 (5 bases). Trimming cost V 6 bases and J 0 bases, with 14 bases left between them. Germline lookup yields CDR1 MNHGY and CDR2 SVAAGI. This CDR3 is 15 amino acids long. The CDR3 bases are TGTGCCAGCAGAGTTCCGGGACTGCTGAACACTGAAGCTTTCTTT. This translates into CASRVPGLLNTEAFF.

The rearrangement uses TRBV11-1 and TRBJ2-1, with 11 bases aligning to TRBD2. Unmatched junction bases numbered 10, after V lost 3 bases and J lost 9 bases. CDR3 length: 16 residues. In germline, CDR1 is SGHAT, CDR2 FQDESV (reference sequence). The CDR3 region has the DNA TGTGCCAGCAGCTTTCAACTAGCGGGGGAGGGGTTTGAGCAGTTCTTC. It yields the protein CASSFQLAGEGFEQFF.

In this sample, this clone turned up a few times. This chain uses TRBV4-1 with TRBJ2-4; 10 bases match TRBD2. The trim removed 1 base at V and 7 bases at J, leaving 10 bases unmatched. The CDR3 contains 17 residues. In germline, CDR1 is MGHRA, CDR2 YSYEKL. The CDR3 coding sequence is TGCGCCAGCAGCCAAGTATCTAGCGGGGGATCCCGGAACATTCAGTACTTC. This codes for CASSQVSSGGSRNIQYF.

This clone appeared a few times. CDR3: CSAPYTDTQYF. For the CDR3, the DNA is TGCAGTGCTCCTTACACAGATACGCAGTATTTT. The rearrangement uses TRBV20-1 and TRBJ2-3; D is unclear. In germline, CDR1 is DFQATT, CDR2 SNEGSKA (reference sequence). CDR3 size: 11 residues. V was pared by 5 bases and J by 2 bases, with 5 bases between.

The chain combines TRBV6-9 with TRBJ2-7; D may be TRBD1 (5 bases). The CDR3 extends over 12 amino acids. V lost 5 bases, J lost 5 bases, and 10 bases lay in between. CDR1 and CDR2 from the germline V gene are MNHGY and SVAAGI. The CDR3 loop reads CASSEVRDEQYF. Here the CDR3 DNA reads TGTGCCAGCAGTGAAGTCAGGGACGAGCAGTACTTC.

The chain recombines TRBV7-9 with TRBJ2-2, with D hard to call. The germline V and J ends were trimmed by 3 bases and 2 bases, with 10 bases remaining between them. Per germline, CDR1 SEHNR and CDR2 FQNEAQ (reference sequence). The CDR3 consists of 15 residues. Written as DNA, the CDR3 is TGTGCCAGCAGCTTGATCTCCGGAAACACCGGGGAGCTGTTTTTT. Translated, it gives CASSLISGNTGELFF.

This clone is categorized as large. This chain uses TRBV7-2 with TRBJ2-7, with TRBD2 as a possible D gene (7 bases). The germline gives CDR1 SGHTA, CDR2 FQGNSA. The V gene lost 8 bases and the J gene lost 3 bases, with 14 bases spanning the gap. The CDR3 is 13 amino acids. The CDR3 is CASSGGLGYEQYF. Written as DNA, the CDR3 is TGTGCCAGCTCGGGGGGCCTTGGCTACGAGCAGTACTTC.

The CDR3 DNA reads TGTGCCAGCAGCCTTCAAGGGACAAACGCGGTAAATTCACCCCTCCACTTT. Its translation is CASSLQGTNAVNSPLHF. The chain has TRBV7-9 and TRBJ1-6, with D possibly TRBD1 on 6 matching bases. The CDR3 contains 17 residues. Trimming pared 5 bases from V and 7 bases from J, leaving 21 bases between. Germline CDR1 SEHNR, CDR2 FQNEAQ (reference sequence). Together with reference TRBV7-9 and TRBJ1-6, the CDR3 gives the full variable domain: DTGVSQNPRHKITKRGQNVTFRCDPISEHNRLYWYRQTLGQGPEFLTYFQNEAQLEKSRLLSDRFSAERPKGSFSTLEIQRTEQGDSAMYLCASSLQGTNAVNSPLHFGNGTRLTVT.

This clone is judged medium-sized (0.01 to 0.1%). The rearrangement uses TRBV11-2 and TRBJ2-1, with TRBD2 identical over 11 bases. The V gene's germline CDR1 is SGHAT and CDR2 FQNNGV. CDR3 length: 16 amino acids. With 3 bases clipped from V and 2 bases from J, the junction kept 3 bases outside the gene matches. CDR3 sequence: CASSLLAGGTYNEQFF. Here the CDR3 DNA reads TGTGCCAGCAGCTTGCTAGCGGGGGGAACCTACAATGAGCAGTTCTTC.

This chain uses TRBV7-9 with TRBJ2-1; TRBD2 agrees at 12 bases. The CDR3 loop spans 19 amino acids. The germline gives CDR1 SEHNR, CDR2 FQNEAQ (reference sequence). With 2 bases clipped from V and 5 bases from J, the junction kept 13 bases outside the gene matches. CDR3 in amino acids: CASSLTGMTSGGLNNEQFF. CDR3 DNA: TGTGCCAGCAGCTTAACGGGGATGACTAGCGGGGGTTTGAACAATGAGCAGTTCTTC.

This sequence joins TRBV6-9 and TRBJ2-6; D not certain. The CDR3 is 18 amino acids. Trimming stripped 5 bases from V and 5 bases from J, with 22 bases between. From germline, CDR1 is MNHGY and CDR2 SVAAGI. CDR3 sequence: CASSDYVLRQSRANVLTF. The CDR3 bases are TGTGCCAGCAGTGATTACGTCTTACGACAAAGTCGGGCCAACGTCCTGACTTTC.

V gene TRBV2 combines with J gene TRBJ1-2; D not certain. Trimming left V 5 bases short and J 6 bases short, with 19 bases between. The CDR3 runs 15 residues. Germline values: CDR1 SNHLY, CDR2 FYNNEI. Here the CDR3 reads CASSYSILGYDGYTF. The CDR3 nucleotides are TGTGCCAGCAGTTACTCGATTTTGGGATACGATGGCTACACCTTC.

The chain employs TRBV6-6 and TRBJ1-4; D is perhaps TRBD1 (5 bases). Germline assignment: CDR1 MNHNY and CDR2 SVGAGI (reference sequence). This CDR3 is 12 amino acids long. With 6 bases removed from V and 4 bases from J, the gap between germline ends came to 6 bases. The CDR3 DNA is TGTGCCAGCAGGCAGGGTAATGAAAAACTGTTTTTT. Protein product: CASRQGNEKLFF.

The chain employs TRBV5-1 and TRBJ2-5; D is possibly TRBD2 (6 bases). The CDR3 covers 15 residues. Germline V gives CDR1 SGHRS, CDR2 YFSETQ. Trimming left V 0 bases short and J 1 base short, with 10 bases between. The CDR3 sequence: CASSLADGSQETQYF. CDR3 sequence (DNA): TGCGCCAGCAGCTTGGCCGACGGGAGCCAAGAGACCCAGTACTTC.

The sample holds a few counts of this clone. The rearrangement uses TRBV7-2 and TRBJ2-1; TRBD1 aligns across 8 bases. Germline V gene lookup returns CDR1 SGHTA and CDR2 FQGNSA. This CDR3 has 17 amino acids. The V and J ends lost 6 bases and 6 bases, in that order; junction bases with no gene match: 16. The CDR3 loop reads CASRPDGTGSVGNEQFF. For the CDR3, the DNA is TGTGCCAGCAGACCAGACGGGACAGGTAGTGTCGGCAATGAGCAGTTCTTC. Variable domain in full (rest from reference TRBV7-2 and TRBJ2-1): GAGVSQSPSNKVTEKGKDVELRCDPISGHTALYWYRQSLGQGLEFLIYFQGNSAPDKSGLPSDRFSAERTGGSVSTLTIQRTQQEDSAVYLCASRPDGTGSVGNEQFFGPGTRLTVL.